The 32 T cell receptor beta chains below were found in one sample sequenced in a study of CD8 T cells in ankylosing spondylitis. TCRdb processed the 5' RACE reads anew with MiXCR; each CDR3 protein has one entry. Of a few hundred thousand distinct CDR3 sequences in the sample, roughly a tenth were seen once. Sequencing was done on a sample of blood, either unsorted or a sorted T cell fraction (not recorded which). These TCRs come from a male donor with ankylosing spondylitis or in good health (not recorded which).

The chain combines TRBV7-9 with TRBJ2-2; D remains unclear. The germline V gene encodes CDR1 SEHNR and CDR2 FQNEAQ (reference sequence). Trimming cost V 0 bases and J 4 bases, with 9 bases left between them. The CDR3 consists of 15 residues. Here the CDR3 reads CASSLAHEVTGELFF. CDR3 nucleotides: TGTGCCAGCAGCTTAGCCCATGAAGTCACCGGGGAGCTGTTTTTT.

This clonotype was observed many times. CDR3 loop: CSARGGPGYEQYF. The CDR3 DNA is TGCAGTGCTAGAGGTGGGCCCGGGTACGAGCAGTACTTC. V usage is TRBV20-1 and J usage is TRBJ2-7; D not certain. Trimming removed 1 base at V and 4 bases at J, with 11 bases between. CDR1 is DFQATT, CDR2 SNEGSKA, per germline (reference sequence). The CDR3 totals 13 residues.

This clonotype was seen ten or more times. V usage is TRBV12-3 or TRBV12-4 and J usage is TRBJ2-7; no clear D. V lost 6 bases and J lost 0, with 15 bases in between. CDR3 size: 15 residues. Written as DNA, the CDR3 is TGTGCCAGCAGCTTTAGTGGGCGAAGCTCCTACGAGCAGTACTTC. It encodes CASSFSGRSSYEQYF.

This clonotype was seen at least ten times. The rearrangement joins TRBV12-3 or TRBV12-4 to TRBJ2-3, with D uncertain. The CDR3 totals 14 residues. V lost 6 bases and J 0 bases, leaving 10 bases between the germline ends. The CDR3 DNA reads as TGTGCCAGCAGGGGCGCTACAAGCACAGATACGCAGTATTTT. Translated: CASRGATSTDTQYF.

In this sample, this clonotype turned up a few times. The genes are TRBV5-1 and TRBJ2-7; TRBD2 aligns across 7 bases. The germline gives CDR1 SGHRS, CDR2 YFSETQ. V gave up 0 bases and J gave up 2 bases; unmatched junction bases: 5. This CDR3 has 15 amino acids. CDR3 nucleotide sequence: TGCGCCAGCAGCTTGGGGGGGGGTTTTACCTACGAGCAGTACTTC. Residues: CASSLGGGFTYEQYF. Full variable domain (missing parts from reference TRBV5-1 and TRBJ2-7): KAGVTQTPRYLIKTRGQQVTLSCSPISGHRSVSWYQQTPGQGLQFLFEYFSETQRNKGNFPGRFSGRQFSNSRSEMNVSTLELGDSALYLCASSLGGGFTYEQYFGPGTRLTVT.

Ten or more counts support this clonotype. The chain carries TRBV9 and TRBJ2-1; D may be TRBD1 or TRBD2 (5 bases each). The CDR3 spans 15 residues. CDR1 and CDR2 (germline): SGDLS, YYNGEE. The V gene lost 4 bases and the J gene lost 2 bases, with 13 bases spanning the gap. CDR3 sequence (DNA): TGTGCCAGCAGCCCAGGGAGTATCGCCTACAATGAGCAGTTCTTC. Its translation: CASSPGSIAYNEQFF. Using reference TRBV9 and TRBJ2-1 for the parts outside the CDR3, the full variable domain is DSGVTQTPKHLITATGQRVTLRCSPRSGDLSVYWYQQSLDQGLQFLIQYYNGEERAKGNILERFSAQQFPDLHSELNLSSLELGDSALYFCASSPGSIAYNEQFFGPGTRLTVL.

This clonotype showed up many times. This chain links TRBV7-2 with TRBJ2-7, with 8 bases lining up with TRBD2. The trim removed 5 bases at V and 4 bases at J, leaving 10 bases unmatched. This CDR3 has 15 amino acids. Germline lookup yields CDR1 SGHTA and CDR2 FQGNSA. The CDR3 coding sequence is TGTGCCAGCAGCCTCTTGACGGGGGGGCCGTACGAGCAGTACTTC. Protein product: CASSLLTGGPYEQYF.

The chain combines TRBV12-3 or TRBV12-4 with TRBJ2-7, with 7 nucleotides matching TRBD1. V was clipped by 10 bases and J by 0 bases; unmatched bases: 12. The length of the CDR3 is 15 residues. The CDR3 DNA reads TGTGCCACTTCCACGGGGACAGCCTCCTCCTACGAGCAGTACTTC. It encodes CATSTGTASSYEQYF.

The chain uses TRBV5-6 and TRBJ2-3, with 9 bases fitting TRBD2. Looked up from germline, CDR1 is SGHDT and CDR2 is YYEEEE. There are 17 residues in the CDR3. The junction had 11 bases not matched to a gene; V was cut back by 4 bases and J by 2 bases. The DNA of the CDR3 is TGTGCCAGCAGCCCCCCCCCGCTAGCGGGGAACACAGATACGCAGTATTTT. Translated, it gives CASSPPPLAGNTDTQYF.

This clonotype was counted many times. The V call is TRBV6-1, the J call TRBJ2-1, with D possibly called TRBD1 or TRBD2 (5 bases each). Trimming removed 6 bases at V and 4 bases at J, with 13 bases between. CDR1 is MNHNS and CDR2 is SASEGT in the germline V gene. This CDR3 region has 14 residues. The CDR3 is CASRHPGPYNEQFF. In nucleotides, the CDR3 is TGTGCCAGCAGACATCCGGGACCGTACAATGAGCAGTTCTTC.

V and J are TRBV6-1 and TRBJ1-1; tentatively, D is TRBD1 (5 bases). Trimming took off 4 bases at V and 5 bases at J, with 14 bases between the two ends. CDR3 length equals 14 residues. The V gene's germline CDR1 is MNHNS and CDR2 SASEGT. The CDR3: CASSGLGEGTEAFF. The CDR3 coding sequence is TGTGCCAGCAGTGGTTTAGGGGAAGGGACTGAAGCTTTCTTT.

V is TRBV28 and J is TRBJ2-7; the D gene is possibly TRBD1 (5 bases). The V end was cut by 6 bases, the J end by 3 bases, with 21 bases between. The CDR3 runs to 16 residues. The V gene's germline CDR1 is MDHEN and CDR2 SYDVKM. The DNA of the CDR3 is TGTGCCAGCAGACGCCAAGGGGCAGGTAATGGCTACGAGCAGTACTTC. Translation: CASRRQGAGNGYEQYF.

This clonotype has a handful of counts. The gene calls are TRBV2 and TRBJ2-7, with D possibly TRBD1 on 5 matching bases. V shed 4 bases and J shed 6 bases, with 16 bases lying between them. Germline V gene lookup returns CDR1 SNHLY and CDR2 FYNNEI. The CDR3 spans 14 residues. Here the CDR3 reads CASSVEGARSEQYF. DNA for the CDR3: TGTGCCAGCAGTGTCGAAGGGGCCCGCTCCGAGCAGTACTTC.

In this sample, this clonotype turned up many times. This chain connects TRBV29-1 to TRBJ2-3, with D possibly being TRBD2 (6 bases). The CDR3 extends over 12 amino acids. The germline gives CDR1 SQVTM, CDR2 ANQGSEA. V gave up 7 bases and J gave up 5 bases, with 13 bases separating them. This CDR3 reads CSAGDSGDTQYF. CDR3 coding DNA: TGCAGCGCCGGGGACTCCGGAGATACGCAGTATTTT.

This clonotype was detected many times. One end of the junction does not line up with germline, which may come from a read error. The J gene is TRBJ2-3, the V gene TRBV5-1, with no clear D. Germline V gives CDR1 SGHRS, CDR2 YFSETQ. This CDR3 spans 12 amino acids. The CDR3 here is CASSLSTDTQYF. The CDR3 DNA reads TGTGCCAGCAGCTTAAGCACAGATACGCAGTATTTT.

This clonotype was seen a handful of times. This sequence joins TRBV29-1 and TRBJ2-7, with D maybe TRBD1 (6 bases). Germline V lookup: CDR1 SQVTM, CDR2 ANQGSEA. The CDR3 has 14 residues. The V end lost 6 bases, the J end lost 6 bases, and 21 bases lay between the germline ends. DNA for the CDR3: TGCAGCGTGAAGGTGGGGGCGCGGATCGGCGAGCAGTACTTC. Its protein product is CSVKVGARIGEQYF.

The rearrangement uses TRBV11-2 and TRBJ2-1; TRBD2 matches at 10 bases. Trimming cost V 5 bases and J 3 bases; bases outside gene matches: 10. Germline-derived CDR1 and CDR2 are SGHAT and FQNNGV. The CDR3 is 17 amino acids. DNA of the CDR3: TGTGCCAGCAGCCCAAATATAGCGGGAGGAAACTACAATGAGCAGTTCTTC. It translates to CASSPNIAGGNYNEQFF.

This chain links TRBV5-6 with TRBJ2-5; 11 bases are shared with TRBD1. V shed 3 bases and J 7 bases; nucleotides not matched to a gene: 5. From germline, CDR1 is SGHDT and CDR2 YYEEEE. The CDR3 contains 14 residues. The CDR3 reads CASSSTGTGGTQYF. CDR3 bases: TGTGCCAGCAGCTCTACCGGGACAGGGGGGACCCAGTACTTC.

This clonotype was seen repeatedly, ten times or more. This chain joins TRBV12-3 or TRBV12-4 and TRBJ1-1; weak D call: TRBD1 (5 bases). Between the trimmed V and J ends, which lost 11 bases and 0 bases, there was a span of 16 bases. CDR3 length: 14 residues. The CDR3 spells CASIPGGMNTEAFF. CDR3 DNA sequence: TGTGCCTCCATCCCGGGGGGAATGAACACTGAAGCTTTCTTT.

The CDR3 here is CASSVGDYSGNTIYF. CDR3 bases: TGTGCCAGCAGCGTAGGAGATTACTCTGGAAACACCATATATTTT. The chain recombines TRBV9 with TRBJ1-3; D is uncertain. This CDR3 contains 15 residues. Trimming left V 0 bases short and J 0 bases short, with 7 bases between. From germline, CDR1 is SGDLS and CDR2 YYNGEE.

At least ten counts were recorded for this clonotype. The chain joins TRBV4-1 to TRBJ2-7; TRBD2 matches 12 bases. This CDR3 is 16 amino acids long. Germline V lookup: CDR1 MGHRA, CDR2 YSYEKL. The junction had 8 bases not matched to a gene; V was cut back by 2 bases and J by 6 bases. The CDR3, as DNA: TGCGCCAGCAGCCAATCCCTAGCGGGGGGGCAGGGCGAGCAGTACTTC. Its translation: CASSQSLAGGQGEQYF.

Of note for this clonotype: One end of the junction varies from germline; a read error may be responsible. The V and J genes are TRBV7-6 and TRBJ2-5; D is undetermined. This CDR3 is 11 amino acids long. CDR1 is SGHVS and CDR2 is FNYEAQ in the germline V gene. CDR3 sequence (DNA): TGTGCCAGCAGCAACGGAGAGATCCAGTACTTC. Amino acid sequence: CASSNGEIQYF.

The CDR3 DNA follows: TGCGCCAGTGCTACGGGGGTTTTCAACACTGAAGCTTTCTTT. Protein product: CASATGVFNTEAFF. The chain couples TRBV5-1 to TRBJ1-1; D may be TRBD1 (5 bases). CDR1 is SGHRS and CDR2 is YFSETQ in the germline V gene. This CDR3 has 14 residues. V gave up 8 bases and J gave up 2 bases, with 16 bases separating them.

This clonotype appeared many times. The CDR3, as DNA: TGCGCCAGCAGCCCGCGACAGGCGAACACCGGGGAGCTGTTTTTT. It specifies CASSPRQANTGELFF. This chain uses TRBV5-1 with TRBJ2-2, with D perhaps matching TRBD1 (6 bases). This CDR3 has 15 residues. Germline CDR1 SGHRS, CDR2 YFSETQ. Trimming shortened V by 4 bases and J by 0 bases, and 10 bases separated the two germline ends.

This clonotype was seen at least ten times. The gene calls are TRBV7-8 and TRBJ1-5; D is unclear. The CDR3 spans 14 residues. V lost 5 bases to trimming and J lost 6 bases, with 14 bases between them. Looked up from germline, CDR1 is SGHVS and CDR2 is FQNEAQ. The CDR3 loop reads CASSERFVSQPQHF. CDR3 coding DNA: TGTGCCAGCAGCGAAAGATTCGTTTCTCAGCCCCAGCATTTT.

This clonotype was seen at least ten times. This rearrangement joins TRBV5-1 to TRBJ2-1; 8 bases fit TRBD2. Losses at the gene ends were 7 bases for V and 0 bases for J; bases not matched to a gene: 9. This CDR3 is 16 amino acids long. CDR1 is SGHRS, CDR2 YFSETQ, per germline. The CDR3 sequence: CASSPDGGASYNEQFF. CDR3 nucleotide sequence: TGCGCCAGCTCCCCGGACGGGGGGGCCTCCTACAATGAGCAGTTCTTC.

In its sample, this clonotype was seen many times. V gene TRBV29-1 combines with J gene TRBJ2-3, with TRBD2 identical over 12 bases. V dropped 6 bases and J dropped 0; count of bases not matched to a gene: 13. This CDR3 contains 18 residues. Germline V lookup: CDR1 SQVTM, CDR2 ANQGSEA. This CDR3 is CSVDLALAGGPSTDTQYF. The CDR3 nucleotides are TGCAGCGTCGACCTCGCCCTAGCGGGAGGGCCGAGCACAGATACGCAGTATTTT.

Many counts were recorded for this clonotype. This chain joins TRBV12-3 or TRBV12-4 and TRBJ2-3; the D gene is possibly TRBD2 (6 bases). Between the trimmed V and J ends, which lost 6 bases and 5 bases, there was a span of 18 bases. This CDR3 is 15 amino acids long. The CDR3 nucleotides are TGTGCCAGCAGGCCAGGGACCCTGCGGGGAGATACGCAGTATTTT. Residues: CASRPGTLRGDTQYF.

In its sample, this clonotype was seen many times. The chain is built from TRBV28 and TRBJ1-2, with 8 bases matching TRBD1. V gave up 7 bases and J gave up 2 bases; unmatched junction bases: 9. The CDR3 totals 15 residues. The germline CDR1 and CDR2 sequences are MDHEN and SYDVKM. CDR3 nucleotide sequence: TGTGCCAGCAATCAATACAGGGGGTTAAACTATGGCTACACCTTC. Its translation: CASNQYRGLNYGYTF.

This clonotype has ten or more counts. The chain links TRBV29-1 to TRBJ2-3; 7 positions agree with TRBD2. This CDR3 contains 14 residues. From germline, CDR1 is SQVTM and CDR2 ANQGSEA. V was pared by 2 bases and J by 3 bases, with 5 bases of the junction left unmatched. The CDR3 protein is CSVEHAGVTDTQYF. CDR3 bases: TGCAGCGTTGAACACGCGGGGGTGACAGATACGCAGTATTTT.

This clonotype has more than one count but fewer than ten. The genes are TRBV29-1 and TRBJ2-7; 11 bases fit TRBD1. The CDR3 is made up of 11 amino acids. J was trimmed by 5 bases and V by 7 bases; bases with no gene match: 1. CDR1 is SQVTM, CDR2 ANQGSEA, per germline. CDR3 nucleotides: TGCAGCGCGGACAGGGGGCACGAGCAGTACTTC. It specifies CSADRGHEQYF.

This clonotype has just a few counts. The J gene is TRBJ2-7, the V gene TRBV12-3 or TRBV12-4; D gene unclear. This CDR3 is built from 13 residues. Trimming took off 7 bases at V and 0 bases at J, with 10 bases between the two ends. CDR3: CASIINASYEQYF. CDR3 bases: TGTGCCAGCATTATCAATGCCTCCTACGAGCAGTACTTC.